The 17 T cell receptor beta chains below come from one sample, sequenced in a study of early T cells in non-severe SARS-CoV-2 infection. TCRdb passed the 5' RACE reads through MiXCR, listing each CDR3 protein once. The sample records 70,000 or so distinct CDR3 sequences, approximately 13% being singletons. The specimen sequenced was whole blood. These receptors were collected from an adult who was a healthcare worker with PCR-confirmed SARS-CoV-2 infection or an uninfected control (not recorded which).

The V and J genes are TRBV27 and TRBJ1-5, with D maybe TRBD1 (6 bases). Germline V gives CDR1 MNHEY, CDR2 SMNVEV (reference sequence). Trimming left V 3 bases short and J 6 bases short, with 12 bases between. This CDR3 has 14 amino acids. This CDR3 reads CASSFSGAIQPQHF. The CDR3 nucleotides are TGTGCCAGCAGTTTCTCGGGGGCTATTCAGCCCCAGCATTTT.

This clonotype has at least ten counts. V usage is TRBV7-8 and J usage is TRBJ2-3; 11 bases fit TRBD2. Trimming took 4 bases from V and 7 from J; bases not matched to a gene: 7. The germline CDR1 and CDR2 sequences are SGHVS and FQNEAQ. The CDR3 sequence is 15 residues long. CDR3 coding DNA: TGTGCCAGCAGCTCTAGCGGGGGGTTGATGAATACGCAGTATTTT. Protein product: CASSSSGGLMNTQYF. The complete variable domain, with remaining parts taken from reference TRBV7-8 and TRBJ2-3, reads GAGVSQSPRYKVAKRGQDVALRCDPISGHVSLFWYQQALGQGPEFLTYFQNEAQLDKSGLPSDRFFAERPEGSVSTLKIQRTQQEDSAVYLCASSSSGGLMNTQYFGPGTRLTVL.

This clonotype was picked up a small number of times. The chain uses TRBV27 and TRBJ1-1; D gene uncertain. In germline, CDR1 is MNHEY, CDR2 SMNVEV (reference sequence). The CDR3 consists of 14 residues. V was pared by 3 bases and J by 1 base, with 9 bases between. DNA of the CDR3: TGTGCCAGCAGTTTTCGGGGAGGGAACACTGAAGCTTTCTTT. It is translated as CASSFRGGNTEAFF.

The chain carries TRBV7-3 and TRBJ1-1; D gene ambiguous. The length of the CDR3 is 14 residues. V lost 4 bases and J lost 0, with 9 bases in between. Per germline, CDR1 SGHTA and CDR2 FQGTGA. The CDR3 sequence: CASSSVGLNTEAFF. Written as DNA, the CDR3 is TGTGCCAGCAGCTCCGTGGGGTTGAACACTGAAGCTTTCTTT.

V is TRBV6-5 and J is TRBJ2-7; 8 positions agree with TRBD1. Germline assignment: CDR1 MNHEY and CDR2 SVGAGI. The CDR3 totals 15 residues. J lost 0 bases, V lost 5 bases, and 6 bases had no gene match. The CDR3 DNA follows: TGTGCCAGCAGTCCCGGGACAGGCGGCTCCTACGAGCAGTACTTC. Translating gives CASSPGTGGSYEQYF.

This clonotype was seen only a few times. The J gene is TRBJ2-5, the V gene TRBV7-8; the D gene is possibly TRBD2 (5 bases). The germline V gene has CDR1 SGHVS and CDR2 FQNEAQ. V lost 2 bases and J lost 2, with 15 bases in between. This CDR3 contains 16 residues. The CDR3 coding sequence is TGTGCCAGCAGCTTATGGTGGCCAACTAGGCAAGAGACCCAGTACTTC. Protein sequence: CASSLWWPTRQETQYF.

This clonotype was counted at least ten times. The chain employs TRBV20-1 and TRBJ2-3; 8 nucleotides align to TRBD2. The CDR3 runs to 16 residues. Per the germline V gene, CDR1 is DFQATT and CDR2 is SNEGSKA (reference sequence). With 0 bases clipped from V and 3 bases from J, the junction kept 8 bases outside the gene matches. CDR3 nucleotides: TGCAGTGCTAGAGATATTGGGACTAGTCGGACAGATACGCAGTATTTT. Protein: CSARDIGTSRTDTQYF.

This sequence joins TRBV19 and TRBJ1-4; 10 nucleotides match TRBD1. The trim removed 4 bases at V and 8 bases at J, leaving 7 bases unmatched. CDR3 length: 15 amino acids. Looked up from germline, CDR1 is LNHDA and CDR2 is SQIVND (reference sequence). CDR3 sequence reads: CASSTDRGLREKLFF. As DNA, the CDR3 is TGTGCCAGTAGTACCGACAGGGGGCTGCGCGAAAAACTGTTTTTT.

In this sample, this clonotype turned up a few times. V gene TRBV4-3 combines with J gene TRBJ2-3; 7 positions match TRBD2. Trimming cost V 0 bases and J 4 bases; bases outside gene matches: 1. The length of the CDR3 is 14 residues. Germline V lookup: CDR1 LGHNA, CDR2 YSLEER. The CDR3 spells CASSQEGRADTQYF. The CDR3 nucleotides are TGCGCCAGCAGCCAAGAAGGGAGGGCAGATACGCAGTATTTT.

The chain carries TRBV13 and TRBJ1-1; no clear D. V was clipped by 8 bases and J by 2 bases, with 6 bases between them. CDR3 length: 11 residues. The germline gives CDR1 PRHDT, CDR2 FYEKMQ (reference sequence). The CDR3 here is CASAANTEAFF. In nucleotides, the CDR3 is TGTGCCAGCGCCGCTAACACTGAAGCTTTCTTT.

The table lists this clonotype with many counts. The chain recombines TRBV9 with TRBJ1-6; D gene uncertain. The CDR3 loop spans 13 amino acids. V lost 2 bases to trimming and J lost 8 bases, with 8 bases between them. Germline CDR1 is SGDLS and CDR2 is YYNGEE. The CDR3 reads CASSVETDSPLHF. The CDR3 DNA is TGTGCCAGCAGCGTCGAGACCGATTCACCCCTCCACTTT.

The table lists this clonotype with many counts. The CDR3 DNA is TGTGCCAGCAGCTTAACAGACCTAATGAACACCGGGGAGCTGTTTTTT. Translating it yields CASSLTDLMNTGELFF. The chain links TRBV7-2 to TRBJ2-2; D unclear. V shed 2 bases and J shed 1 base, with 11 bases lying between them. The V gene's germline CDR1 is SGHTA and CDR2 FQGNSA. This CDR3 has 16 residues.

The chain uses TRBV9 and TRBJ2-3, with TRBD2 as a possible D gene (6 bases). The V end was cut by 0 bases, the J end by 7 bases, with 12 bases between. CDR1 and CDR2 (germline): SGDLS, YYNGEE. This CDR3 contains 14 residues. CDR3 in DNA: TGTGCCAGCAGCGTAGGGGACTCACGGTATACGCAGTATTTT. Translated, it gives CASSVGDSRYTQYF. The complete variable domain, with remaining parts taken from reference TRBV9 and TRBJ2-3, reads DSGVTQTPKHLITATGQRVTLRCSPRSGDLSVYWYQQSLDQGLQFLIQYYNGEERAKGNILERFSAQQFPDLHSELNLSSLELGDSALYFCASSVGDSRYTQYFGPGTRLTVL.

V gene TRBV7-2 combines with J gene TRBJ2-2; a weak D match, TRBD2 (5 bases). This CDR3 comprises 14 residues. Trimming removed 0 bases at V and 8 bases at J, with 10 bases between. Germline V gene data show CDR1 as SGHTA and CDR2 as FQGNSA. The CDR3 reads CASSLAGELGELFF. For the CDR3, the DNA is TGTGCCAGCAGCTTAGCCGGGGAACTAGGGGAGCTGTTTTTT.

V and J are TRBV4-3 and TRBJ1-2; 10 positions match TRBD1. The germline CDR1 and CDR2 sequences are LGHNA and YSLEER. This CDR3 spans 13 amino acids. With 3 bases clipped from V and 7 bases from J, the junction kept 2 bases outside the gene matches. The DNA of the CDR3 is TGCGCCAGCAGCCAGACAGGGGGCTCTGGCTACACCTTC. Its translation: CASSQTGGSGYTF.

This clonotype was picked up many times. The rearrangement uses TRBV6-4 and TRBJ2-3; 9 bases match TRBD2. This CDR3 has 16 amino acids. The V gene's germline CDR1 is MRHNA and CDR2 SNTAGT. J gave up 3 bases and V 0 bases, and 4 bases lay outside the gene matches. CDR3 protein: CASSDSASGVTDTQYF. As DNA, the CDR3 is TGTGCCAGCAGTGACTCGGCTAGCGGGGTTACAGATACGCAGTATTTT.

This clonotype was observed at least ten times. J is TRBJ1-2 and V is TRBV7-2, with 8 bases matching TRBD1. Trimming removed 2 bases from V and 0 bases from J; junction bases left unmatched: 8. The CDR3 runs to 17 residues. Germline V gene sequence: CDR1 SGHTA, CDR2 FQGNSA. CDR3 sequence reads: CASSLLPQGAPNYGYTF. DNA for the CDR3: TGTGCCAGCAGCTTATTGCCGCAGGGGGCTCCTAACTATGGCTACACCTTC.